What follows are 26 T cell receptor beta chains derived from one specimen sequenced in a study of siplizumab effects on memory and regulatory T cells. The method was immunoSEQ multiplex PCR; TCRdb's version includes in-frame clones alone and lacks a portion of them. The table shows around 58,000 clones, with approximately 87% occurring only once. Sequences were obtained from memory CD4+ T cells sorted from blood. The origin of the receptors is a human donor in good health.

This clone was observed a handful of times. The V and J genes are TRBV6-1 and TRBJ1-2, with D perhaps matching TRBD1 (5 bases). V was cut by 7 bases and J by 2 bases, with 8 bases left in between. CDR1 is MNHNS, CDR2 SASEGT, per germline. This CDR3 spans 12 amino acids. CDR3 nucleotide sequence: TGTGCCAGCAAAGCAGGGAACTATGGCTACACCTTC. This gives the protein CASKAGNYGYTF.

The rearrangement joins TRBV2 to TRBJ2-5, with D unclear. Trimming pared 6 bases from V and 2 bases from J, leaving 4 bases between. The CDR3 is made up of 11 amino acids. CDR1 and CDR2 (germline): SNHLY, FYNNEI. The CDR3 nucleotides are TGTGCCAGCAGGGAACAAGAGACCCAGTACTTC. It is translated as CASREQETQYF.

The chain employs TRBV15 and TRBJ1-2; TRBD1 might be the D (5 bases). Germline V gene sequence: CDR1 LNHNV, CDR2 YYDKDF (reference sequence). With 1 base removed from V and 1 base from J, the gap between germline ends came to 16 bases. The CDR3 consists of 17 residues. CDR3 sequence: CATSRAIEDSRNYGYTF. CDR3 DNA: TGTGCCACCAGCAGAGCTATAGAAGACAGCCGTAACTATGGCTACACCTTC.

The chain recombines TRBV21-1 with TRBJ2-2; TRBD1 reflects the table's D call only, with no check against the DNA. TRBV21-1 is noted as a pseudogene. The CDR3 covers 17 residues. CDR3: CASSKQRGTVHTGELFF. The CDR3 coding sequence is TGTGCCAGCAGCAAACAGAGAGGGACAGTACACACCGGGGAGCTGTTTTTT.

This clone has more than one count but fewer than ten. The rearrangement joins TRBV6-1 to TRBJ2-2; 7 bases align to TRBD2. The CDR3 is made up of 18 amino acids. In germline, CDR1 is MNHNS, CDR2 SASEGT. With V trimmed by 4 bases and J by 6 bases, 17 bases remained unmatched. The CDR3 reads CASSAPGLRISGSGELFF. In nucleotides, the CDR3 is TGTGCCAGCAGTGCTCCGGGACTACGAATTTCGGGGTCCGGGGAGCTGTTTTTT.

The genes are TRBV11-2 and TRBJ2-3; D gene unclear. Germline V lookup: CDR1 SGHAT, CDR2 FQNNGV. This CDR3 has 16 residues. The V and J ends lost 1 base and 3 bases respectively, with 14 bases between them. The CDR3, as DNA: TGTGCCAGCAGCTTAGGAGCGATGATCGGGACAGATACGCAGTATTTT. Translated, it gives CASSLGAMIGTDTQYF.

The V and J genes are TRBV27 and TRBJ1-2; no firm D call. Germline assignment: CDR1 MNHEY and CDR2 SMNVEV (reference sequence). The V gene lost 5 bases and the J gene lost 4 bases, with 14 bases spanning the gap. The CDR3 loop spans 14 amino acids. The CDR3 reads CASSLKDVGYGYTF. In nucleotides, the CDR3 is TGTGCCAGCAGTCTAAAGGACGTTGGCTATGGCTACACCTTC.

This chain joins TRBV19 and TRBJ2-2; the match to TRBD2 covers 7 bases. CDR3 length equals 17 residues. V shed 5 bases, J shed 1 base, and the junction held 10 bases outside the gene matches. Germline CDR1 LNHDA, CDR2 SQIVND (reference sequence). CDR3 residues: CASSSGMASGNTGELFF. CDR3 nucleotides: TGTGCCAGTAGTTCAGGGATGGCTAGCGGGAACACCGGGGAGCTGTTTTTT. Based on the CDR3 plus reference TRBV19 and TRBJ2-2, the full variable domain is DGGITQSPKYLFRKEGQNVTLSCEQNLNHDAMYWYRQDPGQGLRLIYYSQIVNDFQKGDIAEGYSVSREKKESFPLTVTSAQKNPTAFYLCASSSGMASGNTGELFFGEGSRLTVL.

The CDR3 nucleotides are TGTGCCAGCAGCTTGTCGAGGGACTATGGCTACACCTTC. It codes for CASSLSRDYGYTF. This chain connects TRBV5-5 to TRBJ1-2; D is unclear. This CDR3 is built from 13 residues. Deletions cut 1 base from V and 3 bases from J, with 7 bases between. Germline loops: CDR1 SGHKS, CDR2 YYEKEE (reference sequence).

This clone was seen just once. The chain links TRBV2 to TRBJ2-7, with D unresolved. Germline-derived CDR1 and CDR2 are SNHLY and FYNNEI. Trimming shortened V by 6 bases and J by 3 bases, and 15 bases separated the two germline ends. This CDR3 comprises 14 residues. The CDR3 nucleotides are TGTGCCAGCAGCGGAGCTGGGTTCTTCTACGAGCAGTACTTC. Translated, it gives CASSGAGFFYEQYF.

This clone was detected only once. This chain connects TRBV7-8 to TRBJ1-3, with D maybe TRBD1 (6 bases). From germline, CDR1 is SGHVS and CDR2 FQNEAQ. This CDR3 spans 20 amino acids. The ends were cut back, 0 bases at V and 5 bases at J, with 26 bases in the middle. CDR3 coding DNA: TGTGCCAGCAGCTTAGCTAGGGCAGGGGAGGGAACACGGAGTAGAAACACCATATATTTT. Translating gives CASSLARAGEGTRSRNTIYF.

The chain uses TRBV29-1 and TRBJ2-1; D possibly matches TRBD1 or TRBD2 (6 bases each). The CDR3 runs 11 residues. V was trimmed by 5 bases and J by 9 bases, leaving 11 bases between them. CDR1 and CDR2 (germline): SQVTM, ANQGSEA. CDR3 sequence (DNA): TGCAGCGTTCTCCGGGGGCGTGAGCAGTTCTTC. Protein product: CSVLRGREQFF.

The rearrangement uses TRBV5-1 and TRBJ2-1, with D maybe TRBD1 (5 bases). The CDR3 is 14 residues long. V lost 6 bases and J lost 0, with 10 bases in between. Germline V gives CDR1 SGHRS, CDR2 YFSETQ. CDR3 bases: TGCGCCAGCAATACAGGTGACTCCTACAATGAGCAGTTCTTC. It is translated as CASNTGDSYNEQFF.

This clone was seen a few times. This chain connects TRBV6-5 to TRBJ1-3; 7 bases are shared with TRBD1. The V and J ends lost 6 bases and 4 bases, in that order; junction bases with no gene match: 6. Germline-derived CDR1 and CDR2 are MNHEY and SVGAGI. The CDR3 covers 14 residues. The CDR3 DNA follows: TGTGCCAGCAGGCGCGACAGGGCCGGAAACACCATATATTTT. As protein: CASRRDRAGNTIYF.

The chain uses TRBV2 and TRBJ1-1, with 8 positions matching TRBD1. The CDR3 is 13 amino acids. Germline values: CDR1 SNHLY, CDR2 FYNNEI. Trimming removed 6 bases from V and 5 bases from J; junction bases left unmatched: 5. In nucleotides, the CDR3 is TGTGCCAGCAGGACAGGGGCGGTTACTGAAGCTTTCTTT. Its translation is CASRTGAVTEAFF. Supplemented by reference TRBV2 and TRBJ1-1, the full variable domain reads EPEVTQTPSHQVTQMGQEVILRCVPISNHLYFYWYRQILGQKVEFLVSFYNNEISEKSEIFDDQFSVERPDGSNFTLKIRSTKLEDSAMYFCASRTGAVTEAFFGQGTRLTVV.

The V and J genes are TRBV5-5 and TRBJ2-3; the D gene could be TRBD1 or TRBD2 (5 bases each). The V end lost 4 bases, the J end lost 6 bases, and 15 bases lay between the germline ends. This CDR3 is built from 14 residues. CDR1 and CDR2 (germline): SGHKS, YYEKEE (reference sequence). Here the CDR3 DNA reads TGTGCCAGCAGCGGGACCGACGCACGGGATACGCAGTATTTT. Translation: CASSGTDARDTQYF.

This chain uses TRBV2 with TRBJ2-3; possible D gene TRBD2, 6 bases. The CDR3 loop spans 16 amino acids. Trimming took 5 bases from V and 2 from J, leaving 17 bases between them. Germline CDR1 is SNHLY and CDR2 is FYNNEI. The CDR3 sequence is CASSIQQAGSTDTQYF. The DNA for the CDR3 is TGTGCCAGCAGTATTCAGCAGGCGGGATCCACAGATACGCAGTATTTT.

J is TRBJ2-1 and V is TRBV10-1, with D perhaps TRBD1 (5 bases). The germline CDR1 and CDR2 sequences are WNHNN and SYGVQD (reference sequence). CDR3 length: 13 residues. V gave up 0 bases and J gave up 11 bases, with 11 bases separating them. The CDR3 DNA reads as TGCGCCAGCAGTGAGTCGAGGCAGGGCAAGCAGTTCTTC. Protein sequence: CASSESRQGKQFF.

The J gene is TRBJ1-1, the V gene TRBV18; D unclear. This CDR3 spans 14 amino acids. Germline loops: CDR1 KGHSH, CDR2 LQKENI. V gave up 1 base and J gave up 1 base, with 7 bases separating them. The CDR3 protein is CASSPRPGNTEAFF. CDR3 nucleotides: TGTGCCAGCTCACCACGGCCAGGGAACACTGAAGCTTTCTTT.

The chain joins TRBV19 to TRBJ1-1, with D unresolved. V shed 2 bases and J shed 3 bases, with 13 bases lying between them. Germline lookup yields CDR1 LNHDA and CDR2 SQIVND (reference sequence). The CDR3 sequence is 15 residues long. CDR3 sequence: CASSIISVAYTEAFF. The CDR3 coding sequence is TGTGCCAGTAGTATAATTTCAGTGGCGTACACTGAAGCTTTCTTT.

This clone was counted a single time. V gene TRBV5-6 combines with J gene TRBJ1-1; D not certain. Germline CDR1 is SGHDT and CDR2 is YYEEEE. The CDR3 is 14 residues long. V lost 0 bases, J lost 3 bases, and 9 bases lay in between. CDR3 DNA: TGTGCCAGCAGCTTGGCCGGAGGGTACACTGAAGCTTTCTTT. Residues: CASSLAGGYTEAFF.

The CDR3 region has the DNA TGTGCCAGCAGCGAACTAGCGGGAGCGAACACCGGGGAGCTGTTTTTT. It translates to CASSELAGANTGELFF. The chain employs TRBV7-6 and TRBJ2-2; 11 positions match TRBD2. The J segment lost 0 bases and the V segment lost 5 bases, leaving 2 bases of the junction unmatched. Germline values: CDR1 SGHVS, CDR2 FNYEAQ. The CDR3 spans 16 residues.

The chain combines TRBV5-1 with TRBJ1-2, with 7 bases aligning to TRBD1. Looked up from germline, CDR1 is SGHRS and CDR2 is YFSETQ. Trimming at V came to 4 bases and at J to 8 bases, leaving 11 bases not matched to a gene. This CDR3 region has 14 residues. This CDR3 reads CASSPAGTAQGYTF. CDR3 nucleotides: TGCGCCAGCAGCCCCGCCGGGACAGCACAAGGCTACACCTTC.

V gene TRBV7-9 combines with J gene TRBJ2-2; no firm D call. CDR1 is SEHNR, CDR2 FQNEAQ, per germline (reference sequence). This CDR3 region has 15 residues. Deletions cut 2 bases from V and 3 bases from J, with 10 bases between. The CDR3 sequence: CASSLSHPDTGELFF. As DNA, the CDR3 is TGTGCCAGCAGCTTAAGCCACCCGGACACCGGGGAGCTGTTTTTT.

This clone was seen more than once but under ten times. This rearrangement joins TRBV30 to TRBJ1-2; 10 bases are shared with TRBD1. The CDR3 length is 13 residues. Trimming took 5 bases from V and 2 from J; bases not matched to a gene: 2. Germline V gene lookup returns CDR1 GTSNPN and CDR2 SVGIG (reference sequence). As DNA, the CDR3 is TGTGCCTGGGGGGACAGGGGCAACTATGGCTACACCTTC. It is translated as CAWGDRGNYGYTF.

This chain connects TRBV7-2 to TRBJ2-7; 10 bases fit TRBD2. CDR3 length: 17 residues. Germline CDR1 is SGHTA and CDR2 is FQGNSA. The V gene end was trimmed by 4 bases and the J gene end by 1 base; junction bases not matched to a gene: 10. CDR3 region: CASSSSLLAGVSYEQYF. In DNA, the CDR3 is TGTGCCAGCAGCTCAAGTCTTCTAGCGGGAGTTTCCTACGAGCAGTACTTC.